The 13 T cell receptor beta chains reported below all come from one sample, sequenced in a study of cytomegalovirus exposure and HLA in healthy donors. It was with 60 Vbeta and 13 Jbeta primers that the PCR ran. The method was immunoSEQ multiplex PCR; TCRdb's version includes in-frame clones alone and lacks a portion of them. The repertoire includes 150,000 or so clones, 50% to 75% of them detected once, and around 2.9% sits in the top ten. What was sequenced was PBMCs. The receptors stem from a woman in her 30s in good health and CMV-seropositive.

The chain employs TRBV7-9 and TRBJ1-5, with TRBD1 matching 10 bases. CDR1 and CDR2 (germline): SEHNR, FQNEAQ (reference sequence). V gave up 4 bases and J gave up 5 bases; unmatched junction bases: 5. CDR3 length equals 15 residues. This CDR3 is CASSSDRGRDQPQHF. The CDR3 region has the DNA TGTGCCAGCAGCTCAGACAGGGGGCGCGATCAGCCCCAGCATTTT.

This chain links TRBV6-5 with TRBJ1-1, with 8 bases that match TRBD1. The CDR3 runs 15 residues. Trimming took 5 bases from V and 3 from J; bases not matched to a gene: 8. Germline V gene sequence: CDR1 MNHEY, CDR2 SVGAGI. This CDR3 reads CASSLVTGGDTEAFF. CDR3 bases: TGTGCCAGCAGTCTCGTCACAGGGGGGGACACTGAAGCTTTCTTT.

This clone occurred once. The chain is built from TRBV9 and TRBJ1-5, with D possibly being TRBD1 (5 bases). V was clipped by 2 bases and J by 5 bases, with 11 bases between them. CDR1 SGDLS and CDR2 YYNGEE come from the germline V gene. CDR3 length equals 14 residues. CDR3 in amino acids: CASSVGRQHQPQHF. The CDR3 DNA sequence: TGTGCCAGCAGCGTGGGTAGACAGCATCAGCCCCAGCATTTT.

This clone was seen more than once but under ten times. V usage is TRBV30 and J usage is TRBJ2-5, with TRBD2 identical over 13 bases. Unmatched junction bases numbered 5, after V lost 5 bases and J lost 5 bases. The CDR3 totals 14 residues. Germline assignment: CDR1 GTSNPN and CDR2 SVGIG (reference sequence). The CDR3 DNA is TGTGCCTGGGGACTAGCGGGAGTGAAGGAGACCCAGTACTTC. The encoded protein is CAWGLAGVKETQYF.

The rearrangement uses TRBV5-1 and TRBJ1-4; TRBD1 is a possible D gene (6 bases). Trimming left V 0 bases short and J 10 bases short, with 10 bases between. The CDR3 consists of 13 residues. Per germline, CDR1 SGHRS and CDR2 YFSETQ. The CDR3 bases are TGCGCCAGCAGCTTGGGGACAGCAGGAAAACTGTTTTTT. Encoded protein: CASSLGTAGKLFF.

The chain combines TRBV19 with TRBJ2-3, with a tentative D call TRBD1 (6 bases). CDR3 length: 14 amino acids. Germline V gene data show CDR1 as LNHDA and CDR2 as SQIVND (reference sequence). With 5 bases removed from V and 3 bases from J, the gap between germline ends came to 12 bases. CDR3 DNA sequence: TGTGCCAGTAGTGTGACAGGACAGACAGATACGCAGTATTTT. Protein product: CASSVTGQTDTQYF.

The genes are TRBV25-1 and TRBJ2-7; tentatively, D is TRBD2 (6 bases). The CDR3 has 13 amino acids. V lost 1 base to trimming and J lost 2 bases, with 6 bases between them. CDR1 MGHDK and CDR2 SYGVNS come from the germline V gene. For the CDR3, the DNA is TGTGCCAGCAGTGAATCGGGAGCCTACGAGCAGTACTTC. This sequence encodes CASSESGAYEQYF.

This clone appeared a few times. As DNA, the CDR3 is TGTGCCACCGGAGGGGCCAGTACCTACGAGCAGTACTTC. This encodes CATGGASTYEQYF. V and J are TRBV10-3 and TRBJ2-7, with D tentatively TRBD2 (6 bases). The V end lost 10 bases, the J end lost 2 bases, and 15 bases lay between the germline ends. Germline V gives CDR1 ENHRY, CDR2 SYGVKD. This CDR3 spans 13 amino acids.

This chain joins TRBV28 and TRBJ1-4; D unresolved. Germline CDR1 and CDR2: MDHEN and SYDVKM. Trimming shortened V by 2 bases and J by 7 bases, and 8 bases separated the two germline ends. This CDR3 region has 13 residues. Here the CDR3 DNA reads TGTGCCAGCAGTTTAGTCGGCGGTGAAAAACTGTTTTTT. Residues: CASSLVGGEKLFF.

This sequence joins TRBV9 and TRBJ2-5; D is unresolved. CDR1 is SGDLS, CDR2 YYNGEE, per germline. V lost 4 bases and J lost 1, with 11 bases in between. This CDR3 has 14 amino acids. CDR3 DNA sequence: TGTGCCAGCAGCCTTGGGCCCAGCCAAGAGACCCAGTACTTC. It encodes CASSLGPSQETQYF.

This rearrangement joins TRBV15 to TRBJ2-1, with TRBD2 matching over 12 bases. Germline-derived CDR1 and CDR2 are LNHNV and YYDKDF (reference sequence). With 5 bases clipped from V and 7 bases from J, the junction kept 6 bases outside the gene matches. There are 15 residues in the CDR3. CDR3 sequence: CATSRTSGGRNEQFF. The CDR3 nucleotides are TGTGCCACCAGCCGAACTAGCGGGGGGAGGAATGAGCAGTTCTTC.

The chain is built from TRBV28 and TRBJ1-1, with 8 bases lining up with TRBD1. The CDR3 is 12 amino acids. Germline V gives CDR1 MDHEN, CDR2 SYDVKM. V lost 8 bases to trimming and J lost 6 bases; unmatched junction nucleotides: 5. CDR3: CASGQGWAEAFF. The CDR3 coding sequence is TGTGCCAGCGGACAGGGATGGGCTGAAGCTTTCTTT.

J is TRBJ1-2 and V is TRBV29-1; no reliable D call. CDR1 is SQVTM and CDR2 is ANQGSEA in the germline V gene. This CDR3 spans 14 amino acids. V shed 5 bases and J shed 1 base, with 14 bases lying between them. The CDR3 coding sequence is TGCAGCGTTCCAAATTTCCCGGTTAACTATGGCTACACCTTC. This gives the protein CSVPNFPVNYGYTF.